Below are 11 T cell receptor beta chains sequenced from a single sample in a study of CD8 T cells in ankylosing spondylitis. TCRdb analysed the 5' RACE reads with MiXCR anew, one entry per CDR3 protein. This sample yields more than 150,000 distinct CDR3 sequences, of which over 10% are seen a single time; approximately 9.9% belongs to the top ten. Material: blood, either unsorted or a sorted T cell fraction (not recorded which). These receptors all come from a female donor with ankylosing spondylitis or in good health (not recorded which).

The table lists this clonotype with many counts. The chain is built from TRBV7-9 and TRBJ1-5; D call uncertain. The germline V gene encodes CDR1 SEHNR and CDR2 FQNEAQ (reference sequence). The V end lost 1 base, the J end lost 0 bases, and 13 bases lay between the germline ends. The CDR3 runs 17 residues. CDR3 sequence: CASSLVGPGDSNQPQHF. The CDR3 DNA sequence: TGTGCCAGCAGCTTAGTGGGTCCAGGCGATAGCAATCAGCCCCAGCATTTT.

In its sample, this clonotype was seen many times. The chain has TRBV10-3 and TRBJ2-7, with a weak D call TRBD2 (5 bases). The CDR3 has 12 residues. The V end was cut by 7 bases, the J end by 5 bases, with 12 bases between. CDR1 ENHRY and CDR2 SYGVKD come from the germline V gene. CDR3 nucleotides: TGTGCCATCAATTCACTAGATAACGAGCAGTACTTC. Amino acid sequence: CAINSLDNEQYF.

This clonotype has ten or more counts. This chain joins TRBV5-1 and TRBJ2-1; D not resolved. Germline V gene lookup returns CDR1 SGHRS and CDR2 YFSETQ. Trimming took off 4 bases at V and 0 bases at J, with 5 bases between the two ends. The CDR3 length is 13 residues. CDR3 nucleotides: TGCGCCAGCAGCCTGATCTCCTACAATGAGCAGTTCTTC. Amino acid sequence: CASSLISYNEQFF.

V and J are TRBV7-8 and TRBJ1-5; D possibly corresponds to TRBD1 (6 bases). In germline, CDR1 is SGHVS, CDR2 FQNEAQ. The V gene lost 0 bases and the J gene lost 3 bases, with 6 bases spanning the gap. This CDR3 comprises 14 residues. The CDR3 spells CASSLAGANQPQHF. Written as DNA, the CDR3 is TGTGCCAGCAGCTTAGCGGGGGCCAATCAGCCCCAGCATTTT.

This clonotype showed up many times. The chain employs TRBV12-3 or TRBV12-4 and TRBJ2-2, with TRBD1 matching 9 bases. CDR3 length equals 15 residues. V was pared by 5 bases and J by 6 bases, with 7 bases of the junction left unmatched. The CDR3 nucleotides read TGTGCCAGCAGTGGAACAGGGGGCGCGTCCGGGGAGCTGTTTTTT. Its protein product is CASSGTGGASGELFF.

This clonotype occurred many times. The gene calls are TRBV12-3 or TRBV12-4 and TRBJ1-1; D remains unclear. V dropped 1 base and J dropped 13 bases, with 13 bases sitting between them. The CDR3 has 12 amino acids. The CDR3 region has the DNA TGTGCCAGCAGTTTAGACTCGGGTGGTGGTTTCTTT. Its protein is CASSLDSGGGFF.

In its sample, this clonotype was seen a few times. V and J are TRBV30 and TRBJ2-7; D possibly uses TRBD1 or TRBD2 (6 bases each). Germline-derived CDR1 and CDR2 are GTSNPN and SVGIG (reference sequence). With 4 bases removed from V and 0 bases from J, the gap between germline ends came to 7 bases. The CDR3 contains 12 residues. The CDR3 spells CAWKGGSYEQYF. In nucleotides, the CDR3 is TGTGCCTGGAAGGGGGGCTCCTACGAGCAGTACTTC.

This clonotype has ten or more counts. This chain joins TRBV14 and TRBJ2-3, with D perhaps given as TRBD1 or TRBD2 (5 bases each). Germline CDR1 and CDR2: SGHDN and FVKESK. The V end lost 4 bases, the J end lost 8 bases, and 13 bases lay between the germline ends. The CDR3 runs to 13 residues. Written as DNA, the CDR3 is TGTGCCAGCAGCCTCCAGGGCGAGGGTACGCAGTATTTT. The encoded protein is CASSLQGEGTQYF. The entire variable domain, with the rest obtained from reference TRBV14 and TRBJ2-3, is as follows: EAGVTQFPSHSVIEKGQTVTLRCDPISGHDNLYWYRRVMGKEIKFLLHFVKESKQDESGMPNNRFLAERTGGTYSTLKVQPAELEDSGVYFCASSLQGEGTQYFGPGTRLTVL.

This clonotype has at least ten counts. J is TRBJ2-5 and V is TRBV7-2, with 14 bases identical to TRBD2. J gave up 4 bases and V 4 bases, and 5 bases lay outside the gene matches. CDR1 SGHTA and CDR2 FQGNSA come from the germline V gene. The CDR3 totals 16 residues. The CDR3 coding sequence is TGTGCCAGCAGCTCGGGACTAGCGGGAGTAAGAGAGACCCAGTACTTC. It encodes CASSSGLAGVRETQYF.

This clonotype was picked up a small number of times. The chain employs TRBV5-1 and TRBJ2-5; TRBD1 aligns across 7 bases. CDR1 is SGHRS and CDR2 is YFSETQ in the germline V gene. The CDR3 runs 17 residues. J gave up 4 bases and V 4 bases, and 16 bases lay outside the gene matches. The CDR3 sequence is CASSERDRVRLRETQYF. In DNA, the CDR3 is TGCGCCAGCAGCGAAAGAGACAGGGTTCGGCTAAGAGAGACCCAGTACTTC.

Ten or more counts support this clonotype. The chain has TRBV10-3 and TRBJ2-1; TRBD2 is a possible D gene (5 bases). Germline-derived CDR1 and CDR2 are ENHRY and SYGVKD. CDR3 length: 13 amino acids. V was clipped by 6 bases and J by 7 bases, with 13 bases between them. CDR3 DNA sequence: TGTGCCATCAGAGCTGGACTCGGGAATGAGCAGTTCTTC. Translating gives CAIRAGLGNEQFF.